The 9 T cell receptor beta chains below come from one sample, sequenced in a study of T cell responses to AZD1222 COVID-19 vaccine. Sequenced by immunoSEQ multiplex PCR; TCRdb stores in-frame clones only, minus some. The sample shows roughly 160,000 clones, approximately 88% of them seen only once. The sample was peripheral blood, taken 28 days after the second AZD1222 dose. Receptors originate from an adult who received the AZD1222 COVID-19 vaccine.

This clone has only one observation. This chain connects TRBV5-5 to TRBJ2-1, with D maybe TRBD2 (5 bases). The V gene lost 2 bases and the J gene lost 1 base, with 10 bases spanning the gap. The CDR3 consists of 15 residues. The germline V gene encodes CDR1 SGHKS and CDR2 YYEKEE (reference sequence). Written as DNA, the CDR3 is TGTGCCAGCAGCTTTCCACTAGTTTCCTACAATGAGCAGTTCTTC. Encoded protein: CASSFPLVSYNEQFF.

The chain joins TRBV13 to TRBJ2-5, with D perhaps given as TRBD1 or TRBD2 (5 bases each). From germline, CDR1 is PRHDT and CDR2 FYEKMQ (reference sequence). Trimming took off 5 bases at V and 5 bases at J, with 15 bases between the two ends. The CDR3 loop spans 14 amino acids. The CDR3, as DNA: TGTGCCAGCAGCCGGCCGGGACGGTGGGAGACCCAGTACTTC. This encodes CASSRPGRWETQYF.

The DNA for the CDR3 is TGCAGCGTTGAACTTCAGGGGGCTGAAGCTTTCTTT. This sequence encodes CSVELQGAEAFF. This chain links TRBV29-1 with TRBJ1-1, with 7 nucleotides matching TRBD1. The CDR3 is 12 amino acids. With 2 bases clipped from V and 6 bases from J, the junction kept 3 bases outside the gene matches. Germline V lookup: CDR1 SQVTM, CDR2 ANQGSEA.

V gene TRBV2 combines with J gene TRBJ1-3, with D tentatively TRBD1 (6 bases). Germline V gives CDR1 SNHLY, CDR2 FYNNEI. V dropped 4 bases and J dropped 2 bases, with 9 bases sitting between them. The CDR3 length is 14 residues. CDR3 coding DNA: TGTGCCAGCAGTGTACAGGGTCCTGGAAACACCATATATTTT. It specifies CASSVQGPGNTIYF.

The chain joins TRBV12-5 to TRBJ1-2, with 7 nucleotides matching TRBD1. Germline V CDR1 and CDR2: LGHNT, FRNRAP. Trimming removed 1 base from V and 4 bases from J; junction bases left unmatched: 9. The CDR3 totals 16 residues. The CDR3 protein is CASGLGGTDKIYGYTF. CDR3 in DNA: TGTGCTAGTGGTTTGGGCGGGACAGACAAGATCTATGGCTACACCTTC.

This chain joins TRBV19 and TRBJ2-7; 7 nucleotides match TRBD2. This CDR3 spans 14 amino acids. The germline V gene has CDR1 LNHDA and CDR2 SQIVND (reference sequence). V dropped 6 bases and J dropped 4; count of bases not matched to a gene: 9. CDR3 sequence reads: CASSSSWGGYEQYF. In DNA form, the CDR3 reads TGTGCCAGTAGCTCGAGCTGGGGAGGGTACGAGCAGTACTTC.

The rearrangement links TRBV19 to TRBJ2-5, with 8 bases lining up with TRBD1. Trimming removed 4 bases from V and 5 bases from J; junction bases left unmatched: 9. CDR3 length equals 15 residues. Germline loops: CDR1 LNHDA, CDR2 SQIVND (reference sequence). CDR3 sequence reads: CASSTSQGVGETQYF. Here the CDR3 DNA reads TGTGCCAGTAGTACATCACAGGGGGTTGGTGAGACCCAGTACTTC.

The rearrangement joins TRBV2 to TRBJ2-6; D is perhaps TRBD1 (5 bases). The V gene lost 3 bases and the J gene lost 4 bases, with 7 bases spanning the gap. The CDR3 runs 14 residues. The germline V gene has CDR1 SNHLY and CDR2 FYNNEI. CDR3 region: CASSDRAGANVLTF. The DNA of the CDR3 is TGTGCCAGCAGTGACAGGGCCGGGGCCAACGTCCTGACTTTC. The variable domain in full, completed from reference TRBV2 and TRBJ2-6, reads EPEVTQTPSHQVTQMGQEVILRCVPISNHLYFYWYRQILGQKVEFLVSFYNNEISEKSEIFDDQFSVERPDGSNFTLKIRSTKLEDSAMYFCASSDRAGANVLTFGAGSRLTVL.

This rearrangement joins TRBV5-1 to TRBJ1-2, with D tentatively TRBD1 (5 bases). V lost 0 bases and J lost 6, with 15 bases in between. Germline V gene sequence: CDR1 SGHRS, CDR2 YFSETQ. The CDR3 contains 15 residues. The CDR3 sequence: CASSLEEGRLHGYTF. The CDR3 region has the DNA TGCGCCAGCAGCTTGGAAGAGGGGCGATTACATGGCTACACCTTC.